A single sample is the source of the 19 T cell receptor beta chains below, sequenced in a study of neurological immune-mediated disorders. TCRdb passed the 5' RACE reads through MiXCR, listing each CDR3 protein once. The repertoire holds some 38,000 distinct CDR3 sequences, with 3% to 3.5% as singletons. Time point in this sample: longitudinal time-point 1 (baseline). Sequenced material: PBMCs. These TCRs come from a woman in her sixties or seventies with multiple sclerosis.

This clonotype came up many times. This may arise from a read error, as a much more abundant clone is one base away. J is TRBJ1-3 and V is TRBV6-5; D may be TRBD1 (5 bases). Looked up from germline, CDR1 is MNHEY and CDR2 is SVGAGI. Trimming took off 10 bases at V and 2 bases at J, with 12 bases between the two ends. The CDR3 runs 13 residues. The DNA for the CDR3 is TGTGCCAACAGGCGGCCCCCTGGAAACACCATATATTTT. Translation gives CANRRPPGNTIYF.

This clonotype was recorded at least ten times. V gene TRBV20-1 combines with J gene TRBJ1-5, with D tentatively TRBD1 (5 bases). The germline V and J ends were trimmed by 0 bases and 4 bases, with 16 bases remaining between them. The CDR3 is made up of 16 amino acids. Germline lookup yields CDR1 DFQATT and CDR2 SNEGSKA (reference sequence). CDR3 in DNA: TGCAGTGCTAGAGATCCTCAGGGCAGAGGAAATCAGCCCCAGCATTTT. The encoded protein is CSARDPQGRGNQPQHF.

There are many counts of this clonotype. The gene calls are TRBV6-6 and TRBJ2-7; 8 bases are a match to TRBD2. Germline CDR1 reads MNHNY; CDR2 reads SVGAGI (reference sequence). J was trimmed by 0 bases and V by 6 bases; bases with no gene match: 7. This CDR3 spans 15 amino acids. CDR3 residues: CASRTGGASSYEQYF. CDR3 nucleotide sequence: TGTGCCAGCAGGACCGGGGGGGCCTCCTCCTACGAGCAGTACTTC.

The table lists this clonotype with many counts. The genes are TRBV20-1 and TRBJ1-4; D call uncertain. Deletions cut 5 bases from V and 8 bases from J, with 6 bases between. Germline V CDR1 and CDR2: DFQATT, SNEGSKA (reference sequence). CDR3 size: 10 residues. The CDR3 sequence is CSAQPEKLFF. CDR3 sequence (DNA): TGCAGTGCTCAACCCGAAAAACTGTTTTTT.

As to this clonotype: A much larger clone lies a single base off, so this may be a read error. This chain links TRBV20-1 with TRBJ1-5, with TRBD1 matching over 12 bases. Germline V gene lookup returns CDR1 DFQATT and CDR2 SNEGSKA (reference sequence). The CDR3 consists of 15 residues. The DNA of the CDR3 is TGCAGTGCTTACCGGACCGGGACAGGGGGCCTGCCCCAGAATTTT. Translated, it gives CSAYRTGTGGLPQNF.

This clonotype was recorded at least ten times. The V gene is TRBV20-1, the J gene TRBJ1-1; no reliable D call. With 7 bases removed from V and 0 bases from J, the gap between germline ends came to 9 bases. Germline CDR1 reads DFQATT; CDR2 reads SNEGSKA (reference sequence). The CDR3 contains 12 residues. The CDR3 is CSESRLNTEAFF. The CDR3 bases are TGCAGTGAAAGTCGGTTGAACACTGAAGCTTTCTTT.

This clonotype was seen ten or more times. The rearrangement uses TRBV7-8 and TRBJ2-1, with D perhaps matching TRBD2 (6 bases). The V end lost 2 bases, the J end lost 6 bases, and 14 bases lay between the germline ends. The germline gives CDR1 SGHVS, CDR2 FQNEAQ. This CDR3 has 15 residues. DNA for the CDR3: TGTGCCAGCAGCTTATCCAGCGGGCAGGGCAATGAGCAGTTCTTC. Its protein is CASSLSSGQGNEQFF.

This clonotype has at least ten counts. The V gene is TRBV20-1, the J gene TRBJ1-1; D is perhaps TRBD1 (5 bases). CDR3 length: 11 amino acids. The germline V gene encodes CDR1 DFQATT and CDR2 SNEGSKA (reference sequence). Between the trimmed V and J ends, which lost 0 bases and 11 bases, there was a span of 10 bases. The CDR3 protein is CSARDIRGAFF. The CDR3 DNA reads as TGCAGTGCTAGAGATATACGGGGGGCTTTCTTT.

The chain uses TRBV10-1 and TRBJ2-1; TRBD1 matches 11 bases. Looked up from germline, CDR1 is WNHNN and CDR2 is SYGVQD (reference sequence). This CDR3 comprises 15 residues. With V trimmed by 6 bases and J by 7 bases, 8 bases remained unmatched. CDR3 in amino acids: CASRGSGTGGNEQFF. CDR3 coding DNA: TGCGCCAGCAGGGGTTCCGGGACAGGGGGGAATGAGCAGTTCTTC.

This clonotype was seen repeatedly, ten times or more. This rearrangement joins TRBV2 to TRBJ2-7; TRBD1 matches 7 bases. The CDR3 is 14 amino acids. J was trimmed by 3 bases and V by 4 bases; bases with no gene match: 6. Germline V gene sequence: CDR1 SNHLY, CDR2 FYNNEI. CDR3 DNA sequence: TGTGCCAGCAGTGTTGGCAGGGGGATCTACGAGCAGTACTTC. Translated, it gives CASSVGRGIYEQYF.

This clonotype showed up many times. This chain uses TRBV20-1 with TRBJ2-7, with D possibly TRBD2 on 7 matching bases. With 5 bases removed from V and 6 bases from J, the gap between germline ends came to 11 bases. The germline CDR1 and CDR2 sequences are DFQATT and SNEGSKA (reference sequence). The CDR3 length is 11 residues. The CDR3 loop reads CSARGGAEQYF. CDR3 in DNA: TGCAGTGCTCGTGGGGGGGCCGAGCAGTACTTC.

This clonotype was observed many times. The chain has TRBV12-3 or TRBV12-4 and TRBJ2-1; 7 bases are a match to TRBD2. The V gene end was trimmed by 4 bases and the J gene end by 7 bases; junction bases not matched to a gene: 10. The CDR3 spans 15 residues. The CDR3 loop is CASSYGRGGRNEQFF. The CDR3 bases are TGTGCCAGCAGTTACGGGCGCGGGGGTAGGAATGAGCAGTTCTTC.

In this sample, this clonotype turned up many times. This chain links TRBV20-1 with TRBJ2-3; tentatively, D is TRBD1 (6 bases). Trimming took 6 bases from V and 4 from J, leaving 8 bases between them. The CDR3 consists of 11 residues. The germline V gene encodes CDR1 DFQATT and CDR2 SNEGSKA (reference sequence). CDR3 nucleotide sequence: TGCAGTGCCAGGACAGCAGATACGCAGTATTTT. Translation gives CSARTADTQYF.

The sample holds many counts of this clonotype. The genes are TRBV6-5 and TRBJ1-1; D gene uncertain. Germline CDR1 reads MNHEY; CDR2 reads SVGAGI. Deletions cut 0 bases from V and 0 bases from J, with 2 bases between. The CDR3 has 13 amino acids. The CDR3 sequence is CASSYSVNTEAFF. The CDR3 coding sequence is TGTGCCAGCAGTTACTCGGTGAACACTGAAGCTTTCTTT.

This clonotype was recorded at least ten times. The chain joins TRBV5-1 to TRBJ2-7; no firm D call. V was pared by 4 bases and J by 6 bases, with 17 bases between. The CDR3 is 14 amino acids. Germline V CDR1 and CDR2: SGHRS, YFSETQ. CDR3 in amino acids: CASSPDHPAREQYF. For the CDR3, the DNA is TGCGCCAGCAGCCCGGACCATCCCGCCCGCGAGCAGTACTTC.

This clonotype was observed at least ten times. The J gene is TRBJ2-7, the V gene TRBV20-1; D ambiguous. This CDR3 comprises 14 residues. V lost 0 bases, J lost 2 bases, and 11 bases lay in between. The V gene's germline CDR1 is DFQATT and CDR2 SNEGSKA (reference sequence). DNA of the CDR3: TGCAGTGCTAGAGATAGAGCGAAAACCTACGAGCAGTACTTC. This encodes CSARDRAKTYEQYF.

This clonotype appeared many times. The chain couples TRBV6-5 to TRBJ2-1; 7 bases agree with TRBD1. CDR3 length equals 14 residues. CDR1 MNHEY and CDR2 SVGAGI come from the germline V gene. The junction had 4 bases not matched to a gene; V was cut back by 0 bases and J by 8 bases. CDR3 DNA: TGTGCCAGCAGTTACTCGACAGGGAAGGATGAGCAGTTCTTC. Residues: CASSYSTGKDEQFF.

This clonotype was recorded at least ten times. CDR3 sequence reads: CASSIEGRNGYTF. CDR3 DNA: TGCGCCAGCAGTATAGAGGGCCGTAATGGCTACACCTTC. The chain carries TRBV5-1 and TRBJ1-2, with no clear D. Trimming shortened V by 5 bases and J by 6 bases, and 14 bases separated the two germline ends. The CDR3 length is 13 residues. Germline loops: CDR1 SGHRS, CDR2 YFSETQ.

This clonotype was seen at least ten times. V and J are TRBV20-1 and TRBJ2-4, with 15 bases that match TRBD2. This CDR3 spans 19 amino acids. Losses at the gene ends were 6 bases for V and 0 bases for J; bases not matched to a gene: 12. Germline lookup yields CDR1 DFQATT and CDR2 SNEGSKA (reference sequence). The CDR3, as DNA: TGCAGTGCGAAACCTCCCGGGACTAGCGGGGGGAGAGCCAAAAACATTCAGTACTTC. Residues: CSAKPPGTSGGRAKNIQYF.